Listed below are T cell receptor beta chains from one sample, sequenced in a study of technical replicates of blood from a few donors. Produced via immunoSEQ multiplex PCR; TCRdb's table is partial and in-frame only. The data show 91,000 or so clones, with about 95% seen just once and 0.25% to 0.35% held by the top ten. Source material: T cells isolated from PBMCs. The origin of the receptors is a human donor in good health. CDR3s include the opening cysteine and the closing phenylalanine or tryptophan. Fields, in order: V gene, CDR3 length, J gene, D gene, clone size, CDR3 DNA, CDR3 protein. The D gene is left open where the match is weak. Clone size is stated in some rows and not others, as once, few, many or a class when expanded.

TRBV15	11	TRBJ2-7	.	.	TGTGCCACCAGCATGGGACTCGAGCAGTACTTC	CATSMGLEQYF
TRBV5-4	16	TRBJ2-7	TRBD2	.	TGTGCCAGCAGCTTGGGACTAGCGGCACTAAACTACGAGCAGTACTTC	CASSLGLAALNYEQYF
TRBV4-1	20	TRBJ2-5	TRBD2	.	TGCGCCAGCAGCCCCAGAACGGGCAGGCTCCGGCTAGCGGGAGAAGAGACCCAGTACTTC	CASSPRTGRLRLAGEETQYF
TRBV25-1	15	TRBJ2-1	TRBD2	.	TGTGCCTCCAGGGCTAGCGGGAGTTCATACAATGAGCAGTTCTTC	CASRASGSSYNEQFF
TRBV30	14	TRBJ1-1	TRBD1	.	TGTGCCTGGAGTTATTCCGGGACAGGGACTGAAGCTTTCTTT	CAWSYSGTGTEAFF
TRBV11-2	17	TRBJ2-6	TRBD2	.	TGTGCCAGCAGCTTGCGGGGGGCCCTCTCTGGGGCCAACGTCCTGACTTTC	CASSLRGALSGANVLTF
TRBV19	16	TRBJ1-1	.	.	TGTGCCAGTAGTATGGGATCGGGGGTAATGAACACTGAAGCTTTCTTT	CASSMGSGVMNTEAFF
TRBV2	15	TRBJ1-4	.	.	TGTGCCAGCAGTGAAGGGCCTCAAGAGACCGGGAAACTGTTTTTT	CASSEGPQETGKLFF
TRBV29-1	14	TRBJ1-3	.	.	TGCAGCGTTGTTGGACTTGTCTCTGGAAACACCATATATTTT	CSVVGLVSGNTIYF
TRBV7-3	18	TRBJ2-6	TRBD2	.	TGTGCCAGCAGCCTAACTAGCGGGATGACTTCTGGGGCCAACGTCCTGACTTTC	CASSLTSGMTSGANVLTF
TRBV27	14	TRBJ2-7	TRBD1	once	TGTGCCAGCAGTCCATGGACAGGGGGCTACGAGCAGTACTTC	CASSPWTGGYEQYF
TRBV6-5	14	TRBJ2-7	.	.	TGTGCCAGCAGTCCCCTAGGTTTTCGACACGAGCAGTACTTC	CASSPLGFRHEQYF
TRBV5-4	14	TRBJ2-7	TRBD2	once	TGTGCCAGCAGCTTACTAGCGGGAGGCTACGAGCAGTACTTC	CASSLLAGGYEQYF
TRBV7-8	15	TRBJ2-1	TRBD2	.	TGTGCCAGCAGCTTAGGTAGCGGGAGTTTCAATGAGCAGTTCTTC	CASSLGSGSFNEQFF
TRBV19	17	TRBJ2-2	TRBD1	.	TGTGCCAGTAGTACACCGGGACAGGGGGCGGTCACCGGGGAGCTGTTTTTT	CASSTPGQGAVTGELFF
TRBV6-1	12	TRBJ2-1	.	.	TGTGCCAGCAGTGGCCGGGATTTTGAGCAGTTCTTC	CASSGRDFEQFF
TRBV5-5	15	TRBJ2-1	TRBD2	.	TGTGCCAGCAGCTTGGGACTAGCGGGAGGGAATGAGCAGTTCTTC	CASSLGLAGGNEQFF
TRBV9	14	TRBJ2-2	.	.	TGTGCCAGCAGCGTAACCTGGGGGCCCGGGGAGCTGTTTTTT	CASSVTWGPGELFF
TRBV6-5	15	TRBJ2-1	.	.	TGTGCCAGCAGTACCGACTCTAACTCCTACAATGAGCAGTTCTTC	CASSTDSNSYNEQFF
TRBV4-1	17	TRBJ2-1	.	.	TGCGCCAGCAGCCGAAAATTCCCCCTACGGCAGGAAGAGGGGGAGTTCTTC	CASSRKFPLRQEEGEFF
TRBV19	15	TRBJ1-1	.	once	TGTGCCAGTAATCAGGGTCAGGACGGTAACACTGAAGCTTTCTTT	CASNQGQDGNTEAFF
TRBV11-2	15	TRBJ2-7	.	.	TGTGCCAGCAGCTTAGGAGGGGACTTTTCCTACGAGCAGTACTTC	CASSLGGDFSYEQYF
TRBV19	14	TRBJ1-1	.	few	TGTGCCAGTAGTTTGGGGACATTGAACACTGAAGCTTTCTTT	CASSLGTLNTEAFF